The 11 T cell receptor beta chains in this list originate from one sample, sequenced in a study of neurological immune-mediated disorders. TCRdb used MiXCR to reprocess the 5' RACE reads, holding one entry per CDR3 protein. The repertoire holds some 29,000 distinct CDR3 sequences, with 5% to 7.5% as singletons. Sample: PBMCs. The receptor set was obtained from a woman in her forties or fifties in good health.

This clonotype has a count of ten or more. The chain joins TRBV5-1 to TRBJ2-3; D is uncertain. The V end lost 6 bases, the J end lost 4 bases, and 12 bases lay between the germline ends. The CDR3 consists of 13 residues. The germline V gene encodes CDR1 SGHRS and CDR2 YFSETQ. Here the CDR3 DNA reads TGCGCCAGCACCCCCGGTAGAGCAGATACGCAGTATTTT. The encoded protein is CASTPGRADTQYF.

This clonotype was observed many times. CDR3 protein: CASSTQGALSYNSPLHF. CDR3 coding DNA: TGTGCCAGCAGTACACAGGGGGCCCTCTCCTATAATTCACCCCTCCACTTT. V is TRBV12-3 or TRBV12-4 and J is TRBJ1-6; TRBD1 matches at 9 bases. The CDR3 length is 17 residues. V dropped 5 bases and J dropped 0; count of bases not matched to a gene: 5.

This clonotype was recorded many times. The chain joins TRBV20-1 to TRBJ2-1; possibly TRBD1 for D (5 bases). From germline, CDR1 is DFQATT and CDR2 SNEGSKA (reference sequence). Trimming left V 5 bases short and J 6 bases short, with 17 bases between. This CDR3 comprises 14 residues. The CDR3 bases are TGCAGTGCTGGCAGGCAGGGTAGGACCAATGAGCAGTTCTTC. Protein: CSAGRQGRTNEQFF.

This clonotype was seen repeatedly, ten times or more. The V and J genes are TRBV7-3 and TRBJ2-7; the D gene is possibly TRBD2 (6 bases). Germline CDR1 SGHTA, CDR2 FQGTGA. This CDR3 is built from 15 residues. V shed 1 base and J shed 0 bases, with 10 bases lying between them. CDR3 bases: TGTGCCAGCAGCTTAATTGGAGGGAACTCCTACGAGCAGTACTTC. This encodes CASSLIGGNSYEQYF.

This clonotype was observed a handful of times. V gene TRBV20-1 combines with J gene TRBJ2-7; possible D gene TRBD1, 5 bases. The CDR3 has 15 residues. Germline CDR1 and CDR2: DFQATT and SNEGSKA (reference sequence). V was cut by 6 bases and J by 2 bases, with 20 bases left in between. CDR3 loop: CSAIHPSTVPYEQYF. CDR3 nucleotides: TGCAGTGCCATTCACCCCTCGACAGTCCCCTACGAGCAGTACTTC.

The table lists this clonotype with many counts. The chain recombines TRBV11-2 with TRBJ2-5, with unresolved D. The V end lost 0 bases, the J end lost 1 base, and 12 bases lay between the germline ends. There are 16 residues in the CDR3. Looked up from germline, CDR1 is SGHAT and CDR2 is FQNNGV. CDR3 amino acids: CASSLESVFGQETQYF. The DNA of the CDR3 is TGTGCCAGCAGCTTAGAAAGTGTTTTCGGCCAAGAGACCCAGTACTTC.

In its sample, this clonotype was seen many times. This chain uses TRBV5-5 with TRBJ2-7, with D possibly TRBD2 on 6 matching bases. V lost 4 bases and J lost 2, with 19 bases in between. CDR3 length: 16 residues. Germline CDR1 and CDR2: SGHKS and YYEKEE (reference sequence). CDR3: CASSPGRAGSTYEQYF. The CDR3 coding sequence is TGTGCCAGCAGCCCGGGCAGGGCGGGGTCCACCTACGAGCAGTACTTC.

This clonotype was seen ten or more times. The CDR3 loop reads CASTLPGTSTDTQYF. CDR3 in DNA: TGTGCCAGCACCCTACCTGGGACTAGCACAGATACGCAGTATTTT. The chain employs TRBV28 and TRBJ2-3; possible D gene TRBD2, 6 bases. Trimming removed 7 bases from V and 0 bases from J, with 14 bases in between. The CDR3 runs to 15 residues. Germline assignment: CDR1 MDHEN and CDR2 SYDVKM.

This clonotype was found many times. The chain couples TRBV20-1 to TRBJ2-1; TRBD2 might be the D (6 bases). The CDR3 length is 16 residues. V lost 2 bases to trimming and J lost 0 bases, with 14 bases between them. The germline V gene encodes CDR1 DFQATT and CDR2 SNEGSKA (reference sequence). CDR3 residues: CSARLPRGTSYNEQFF. The CDR3 coding sequence is TGCAGTGCTAGATTGCCTCGGGGGACCTCCTACAATGAGCAGTTCTTC.

The sample holds many counts of this clonotype. The rearrangement links TRBV20-1 to TRBJ2-1; TRBD2 matches 8 bases. J lost 3 bases, V lost 4 bases, and 8 bases had no gene match. The CDR3 has 15 residues. From germline, CDR1 is DFQATT and CDR2 SNEGSKA (reference sequence). The CDR3 reads CSANSFSGNYNEQFF. CDR3 coding DNA: TGCAGTGCTAATTCCTTTAGCGGGAACTACAATGAGCAGTTCTTC.

The sample holds many counts of this clonotype. This sequence joins TRBV12-3 or TRBV12-4 and TRBJ1-4; a possible D gene is TRBD1 (5 bases). V dropped 7 bases and J dropped 7 bases, with 22 bases sitting between them. This CDR3 has 16 amino acids. The CDR3 bases are TGTGCCAGCACCCTGTTGAGGGCCGACAGAGGTGAAAAACTGTTTTTT. This codes for CASTLLRADRGEKLFF.